This T cell receptor (beta chain) was captured in a study of blood T cell repertoires in COVID-19. Turning to the study itself: COVID-19 samples, acute and convalescent, were from the United States, Italy and Spain. The cDNA or gDNA used as material had been derived from T cells, B-cell-depleted T cells, or PBMCs.

The table came from immunoSEQ multiplex PCR; TCRdb's copy has only in-frame clones and leaves some out. The sample holds 250,000 or so clones, around 84% seen once. Germline CDR1 is SGHTS and CDR2 is YDEGEE. Germline trimming cut 3 bases from V and 5 bases from J; bases unmatched to any gene: 14. The CDR3 is 17 amino acids. Sequenced: PBMCs or T cells enriched from blood (not recorded which). This TCR was recovered from a man in his forties or fifties who had recovered from COVID-19. This chain joins TRBV5-8 and TRBJ1-2, with 9 bases matching TRBD1. In DNA form, the CDR3 reads TGTGCCAGCAGCTCCATGGGTGGACAGGGGCTAGGGTATGGCTACACCTTC. Its translation is CASSSMGGQGLGYGYTF.